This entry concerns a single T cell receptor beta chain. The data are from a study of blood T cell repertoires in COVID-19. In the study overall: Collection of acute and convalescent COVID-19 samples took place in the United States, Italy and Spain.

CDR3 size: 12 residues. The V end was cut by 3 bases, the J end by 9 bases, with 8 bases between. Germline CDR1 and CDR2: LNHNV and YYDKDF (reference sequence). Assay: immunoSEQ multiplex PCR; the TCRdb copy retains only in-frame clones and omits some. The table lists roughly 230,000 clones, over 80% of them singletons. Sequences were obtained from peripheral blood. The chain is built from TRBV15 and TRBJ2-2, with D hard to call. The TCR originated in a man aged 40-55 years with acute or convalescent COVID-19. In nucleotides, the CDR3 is TGTGCCACCAGCAGGGCCCCCCGGGAGCTGTTTTTT. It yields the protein CATSRAPRELFF.